This TCR beta chain was profiled in a study of blood T cell repertoires in COVID-19. On the study more broadly: COVID-19 samples, acute and convalescent, were from the United States, Italy and Spain. T cells, B-cell-depleted T cells, or PBMCs supplied cDNA or gDNA.

Authors' analysis steps: Using reference gene primer amplification, nucleated cell counts were estimated. Generated by immunoSEQ multiplex PCR, the TCRdb table keeps only in-frame clones and is missing some. V and J calls plus clone size are reproduced from that table; the DNA served to infer D and trimming. The table shows some 150,000 clones, with 80% to 90% occurring only once. Germline lookup yields CDR1 KGHSH and CDR2 LQKENI. CDR3 length: 13 amino acids. V lost 3 bases, J lost 7 bases, and 9 bases lay in between. V is TRBV18 and J is TRBJ1-4; a possible D gene is TRBD1 (6 bases). Input material: peripheral blood. The clonotype was recovered from a woman in her forties or fifties in a cohort sampled during active or convalescent COVID-19. The CDR3 sequence: CASSPQDSEKLFF. CDR3 nucleotide sequence: TGTGCCAGCTCACCCCAGGACAGTGAAAAACTGTTTTTT. Full variable domain (remainder filled in from reference TRBV18 and TRBJ1-4): NAGVMQNPRHLVRRRGQEARLRCSPMKGHSHVYWYRQLPEEGLKFMVYLQKENIIDESGMPKERFSAEFPKEGPSILRIQQVVRGDSAAYFCASSPQDSEKLFFGSGTQLSVL.